The present TCR beta chain was sequenced within a study of T cells in Graves' hyperthyroidism and ophthalmopathy. Study-wide findings and caveats: The model forecast ophthalmopathy, anticipating it by a median approximately 6 months before onset.

Concerning this clonotype itself: The antigen is not known.

This CDR3 has 15 amino acids. Germline CDR1 DFQATT, CDR2 SNEGSKA (reference sequence). V lost 1 base, J lost 0 bases, and 7 bases lay in between. It was RNA transcripts that yielded the amplified TCR beta CDR3 regions. Carried out on the TCR CDR3, a first-round RT-PCR used the HTBI primer set. MiXCR, applied by TCRdb to the multiplex PCR reads, yields one record per CDR3 protein. The table shows some 300,000 distinct CDR3 sequences, with approximately 18% occurring only once. The TCR was taken from a man in his fifties with Graves' ophthalmopathy. Sequenced input: blood. The chain combines TRBV20-1 with TRBJ1-6; D unclear. The CDR3 loop is CSARGVSSYNSPLHF. DNA of the CDR3: TGCAGTGCTAGAGGAGTGAGCTCCTATAATTCACCCCTCCACTTT.